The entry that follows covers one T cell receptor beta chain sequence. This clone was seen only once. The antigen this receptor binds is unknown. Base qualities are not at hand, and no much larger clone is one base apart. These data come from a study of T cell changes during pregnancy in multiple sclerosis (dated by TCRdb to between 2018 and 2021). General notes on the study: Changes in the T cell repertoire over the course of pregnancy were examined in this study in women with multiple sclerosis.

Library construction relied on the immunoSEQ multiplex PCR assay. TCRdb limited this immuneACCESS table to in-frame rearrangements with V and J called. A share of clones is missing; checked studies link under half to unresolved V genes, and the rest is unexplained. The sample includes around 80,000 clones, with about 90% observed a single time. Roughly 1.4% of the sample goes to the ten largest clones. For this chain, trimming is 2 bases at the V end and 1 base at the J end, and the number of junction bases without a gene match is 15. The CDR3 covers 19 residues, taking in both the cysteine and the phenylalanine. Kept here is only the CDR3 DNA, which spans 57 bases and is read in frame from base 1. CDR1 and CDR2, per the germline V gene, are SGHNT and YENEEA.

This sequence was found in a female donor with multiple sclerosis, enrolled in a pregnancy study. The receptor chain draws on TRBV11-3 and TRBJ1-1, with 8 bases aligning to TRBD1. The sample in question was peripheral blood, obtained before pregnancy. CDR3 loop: CASSLSPSGTGGGNTEAFF. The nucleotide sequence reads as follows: TGTGCCAGCAGCTTATCCCCCTCCGGGACAGGCGGGGGGAACACTGAAGCTTTCTTT.